This T cell receptor (beta chain) stems from a study of cytomegalovirus exposure and HLA in healthy donors. The donors were members of the approximately 130-subject validation cohort (separate from the approximately 650-subject first cohort). V was pared by 4 bases and J by 0 bases, with 2 bases of the junction left unmatched. Germline V gene data show CDR1 as KGHSH and CDR2 as LQKENI. The CDR3 has 14 residues. Sequenced by immunoSEQ multiplex PCR; TCRdb stores in-frame clones only, minus some. The sample lists roughly 110,000 clones, around 89% occurring once. Study results and caveats: Cytomegalovirus status was reportedly diagnosed by the classifier with high specificity and sensitivity.

This clone was seen a few times. The antigen is unknown. What was sequenced was PBMCs. The source of this sequence is a woman between 18 and 30 years old in good health and CMV-seropositive. This chain joins TRBV18 and TRBJ1-1; 7 bases are shared with TRBD1. CDR3 DNA sequence: TGTGCCAGCTCACGAGACAGGGTGAACACTGAAGCTTTCTTT. Translating it yields CASSRDRVNTEAFF.